Each of the 16 T cell receptor beta chains below was sequenced from the same sample in a study. TCRdb processed the RT-PCR reads anew with MiXCR; each CDR3 protein has one entry. The sample gives hundreds of thousands of distinct CDR3 sequences, 11% to 15% of which show up once; roughly 3.9% is in the top ten. The sequenced material came from memory CD4+ T cells from blood. Receptor source: a female donor in good health, serving as a healthy control.

This clonotype was found many times. The V gene is TRBV4-1, the J gene TRBJ2-3; 12 positions match TRBD2. CDR3 length equals 16 residues. Germline V gives CDR1 MGHRA, CDR2 YSYEKL. V was clipped by 4 bases and J by 1 base; unmatched bases: 3. The CDR3 DNA reads as TGCGCCAGCAGCCCCGGACTAGCGGGACGCACAGATACGCAGTATTTT. Its translation is CASSPGLAGRTDTQYF.

The sample holds many counts of this clonotype. CDR3 nucleotide sequence: TGTGCCAGCAGTTCTTGGCGGGAGCTCTATGAGCAGTTCTTC. It specifies CASSSWRELYEQFF. The chain recombines TRBV12-3 or TRBV12-4 with TRBJ2-1, with 7 bases that match TRBD2. The CDR3 sequence is 14 residues long. V lost 4 bases to trimming and J lost 8 bases; unmatched junction nucleotides: 8.

This clonotype occurred a few times. Sequence at one end of the junction differs from germline and may be a read error. The chain recombines TRBV10-1 with TRBJ2-7; D is ambiguous. The CDR3 consists of 14 residues. Germline V gene data show CDR1 as WNHNN and CDR2 as SYGVQD (reference sequence). Here the CDR3 DNA reads TGCGCCGGCAGCGCGGACGCGTTGGCCTACGAGCAGTACTTC. This encodes CAGSADALAYEQYF.

The chain joins TRBV7-2 to TRBJ2-2; D not certain. This CDR3 spans 14 amino acids. The germline gives CDR1 SGHTA, CDR2 FQGNSA. Trimming left V 0 bases short and J 4 bases short, with 6 bases between. DNA of the CDR3: TGTGCCAGCAGCTTAGCGTCGGTCACCGGGGAGCTGTTTTTT. Amino acids: CASSLASVTGELFF.

Ten or more counts support this clonotype. The V call is TRBV4-2, the J call TRBJ2-3; 12 nucleotides match TRBD2. The CDR3 loop spans 17 amino acids. CDR1 and CDR2 (germline): LGHNA, YNFKEQ. Trimming at V came to 0 bases and at J to 2 bases, leaving 3 bases not matched to a gene. The CDR3 spells CASSQDASGRVTDTQYF. DNA for the CDR3: TGTGCCAGCAGCCAAGACGCTAGCGGGAGGGTCACAGATACGCAGTATTTT.

This clonotype has ten or more counts. CDR3 in amino acids: CASSYQPLYEQYF. In DNA, the CDR3 is TGTGCCAGCAGTTACCAGCCGCTATACGAGCAGTACTTC. The chain carries TRBV6-5 and TRBJ2-7; no firm D call. Per germline, CDR1 MNHEY and CDR2 SVGAGI. V was pared by 2 bases and J by 4 bases, with 9 bases between. The CDR3 totals 13 residues.

The chain combines TRBV24-1 with TRBJ1-2; possible D gene TRBD1, 5 bases. The CDR3 totals 11 residues. V was clipped by 5 bases and J by 7 bases, with 7 bases between them. The germline CDR1 and CDR2 sequences are KGHDR and SFDVKD. The CDR3 region is CATSVGGGYTF. Here the CDR3 DNA reads TGTGCCACCAGTGTCGGGGGTGGCTACACCTTC.

In this sample, this clonotype turned up many times. J is TRBJ1-1 and V is TRBV4-2, with D maybe TRBD1 (5 bases). There are 15 residues in the CDR3. Germline-derived CDR1 and CDR2 are LGHNA and YNFKEQ. V lost 1 base, J lost 5 bases, and 14 bases lay in between. The CDR3 sequence is CASSQAAVGGTEAFF. Here the CDR3 DNA reads TGTGCCAGCAGCCAAGCGGCGGTTGGGGGAACTGAAGCTTTCTTT.

This clonotype occurred a few times. The chain joins TRBV11-2 to TRBJ2-7; D is unresolved. The CDR3 loop spans 13 amino acids. The germline V and J ends were trimmed by 5 bases and 0 bases, with 8 bases remaining between them. The V gene's germline CDR1 is SGHAT and CDR2 FQNNGV. The CDR3 is CASSHDVSYEQYF. The CDR3 nucleotides are TGTGCCAGCAGCCACGACGTCTCCTACGAGCAGTACTTC.

This clonotype came up a few times. The CDR3, as DNA: TGCAGTGCGACAACAGGGTGGGCTTCACCCCTCCACTTT. This encodes CSATTGWASPLHF. The chain links TRBV20-1 to TRBJ1-6; TRBD1 is a possible D gene (6 bases). Trimming left V 6 bases short and J 9 bases short, with 15 bases between. The CDR3 is 13 residues long. Germline V lookup: CDR1 DFQATT, CDR2 SNEGSKA (reference sequence).

The rearrangement links TRBV15 to TRBJ2-5, with D possibly matching TRBD1 (6 bases). V was clipped by 0 bases and J by 5 bases, with 16 bases between them. The length of the CDR3 is 16 residues. The V gene's germline CDR1 is LNHNV and CDR2 YYDKDF (reference sequence). The CDR3 spells CATSRDGLGQGETQYF. The CDR3 region has the DNA TGTGCCACCAGCAGAGATGGGCTGGGGCAGGGGGAGACCCAGTACTTC.

In this sample, this clonotype turned up a few times. The chain couples TRBV11-2 to TRBJ1-2; TRBD1 matches at 9 bases. Germline CDR1 is SGHAT and CDR2 is FQNNGV. Trimming took 3 bases from V and 4 from J; bases not matched to a gene: 6. This CDR3 contains 15 residues. In DNA, the CDR3 is TGTGCCAGCAGCTTGGGGACAGGGATGGGCTATGGCTACACCTTC. Amino acids: CASSLGTGMGYGYTF. The variable domain in full, with the rest retrieved from reference TRBV11-2 and TRBJ1-2, is EAGVAQSPRYKIIEKRQSVAFWCNPISGHATLYWYQQILGQGPKLLIQFQNNGVVDDSQLPKDRFSAERLKGVDSTLKIQPAKLEDSAVYLCASSLGTGMGYGYTFGSGTRLTVV.

This clonotype has just a few counts. The chain links TRBV6-1 to TRBJ1-1; TRBD1 aligns across 9 bases. The ends lost 5 bases at V and 5 bases at J; junction bases unmatched: 6. CDR1 is MNHNS and CDR2 is SASEGT in the germline V gene. The CDR3 has 14 residues. The CDR3 DNA is TGTGCCAGCAGTTTTACAGGGGGCCGGACTGAAGCTTTCTTT. It codes for CASSFTGGRTEAFF.

This clonotype was detected a few times. The genes are TRBV7-9 and TRBJ2-7; TRBD2 agrees at 15 bases. The trim removed 4 bases at V and 6 bases at J, leaving 16 bases unmatched. Germline V CDR1 and CDR2: SEHNR, FQNEAQ (reference sequence). This CDR3 has 19 residues. The CDR3 coding sequence is TGTGCCAGCAGCTCCCTATACGGGACTAGCGGGAGGATGCTGTCCGAGCAGTACTTC. Translated, it gives CASSSLYGTSGRMLSEQYF.

There are a few counts of this clonotype. V usage is TRBV28 and J usage is TRBJ2-4; D not resolved. Deletions cut 4 bases from V and 2 bases from J, with 6 bases between. The CDR3 is 13 residues long. Per the germline V gene, CDR1 is MDHEN and CDR2 is SYDVKM. For the CDR3, the DNA is TGTGCCAGCAGTTATCAGACCAAAAACATTCAGTACTTC. It specifies CASSYQTKNIQYF.

This clonotype occurred a few times. The gene calls are TRBV5-1 and TRBJ1-1; maybe TRBD1 (5 bases). The CDR3 runs to 16 residues. Germline lookup yields CDR1 SGHRS and CDR2 YFSETQ. Trimming removed 4 bases from V and 1 base from J, with 17 bases in between. The CDR3 region has the DNA TGCGCCAGCAGCGCGGGTGGGGACGTGACGAACACTGAAGCTTTCTTT. Protein: CASSAGGDVTNTEAFF.